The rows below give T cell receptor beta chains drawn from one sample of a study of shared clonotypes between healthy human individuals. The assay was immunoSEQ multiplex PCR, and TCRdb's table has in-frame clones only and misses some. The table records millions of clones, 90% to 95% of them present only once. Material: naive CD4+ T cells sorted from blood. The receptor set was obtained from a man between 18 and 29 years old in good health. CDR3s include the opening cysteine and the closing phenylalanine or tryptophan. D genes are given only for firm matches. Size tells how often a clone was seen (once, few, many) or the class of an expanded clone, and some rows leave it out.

TGTGCCAGCAGCTCCCGGGGAGGGGAGACAGATACGCAGTATTTT	CASSSRGGETDTQYF	15	TRBD2	-	TRBJ2-3	TRBV6-5
TGTGCCAGCAGGTATGGAAATCAGCCCCAGCATTTT	CASRYGNQPQHF	12	-	-	TRBJ1-5	TRBV28
TGTGCCAGCTCTCGGGACAGGGATACGCAGTATTTT	CASSRDRDTQYF	12	TRBD1	-	TRBJ2-3	TRBV18
TGTGCCAGCAGTGTAACCGGGACAGGGGGCGCCCATGGCTACACCTTC	CASSVTGTGGAHGYTF	16	TRBD1	-	TRBJ1-2	TRBV2
TGTGCCTGGAGTGAGGGGGACGCGCCCCTCCACTTT	CAWSEGDAPLHF	12	-	-	TRBJ1-6	TRBV30
TGTGCCAGCAGCTTAGACAGGACCACAGATACGCAGTATTTT	CASSLDRTTDTQYF	14	-	once	TRBJ2-3	TRBV11-2
TGCGCCAGCAGCCACTTAGATACAGAACGTACTGAAGCTTTCTTT	CASSHLDTERTEAFF	15	-	-	TRBJ1-1	TRBV4-1
TGTGCCAGCAGCTTAGCGCTATTGAACACTGAAGCTTTCTTT	CASSLALLNTEAFF	14	-	-	TRBJ1-1	TRBV7-6
TGTGCCAGCACCCGGAAAGGGTCGACCTACGAGCAGTACTTC	CASTRKGSTYEQYF	14	-	-	TRBJ2-7	TRBV2
TGTGCCAGCAGCTTGGGTAGCGGGGGACTAGCCAAAAACATTCAGTACTTC	CASSLGSGGLAKNIQYF	17	TRBD2	-	TRBJ2-4	TRBV7-2
TGTGCCAGCAGCCAAGACGGGACAGGGAGAGAAAAACTGTTTTTT	CASSQDGTGREKLFF	15	-	-	TRBJ1-4	TRBV21-1
TGTGCCAGCAGCCTTGGGTTATTATACGAGCAGTACTTC	CASSLGLLYEQYF	13	-	-	TRBJ2-7	TRBV7-9
TGTGCCAGTAGTATCAGAGGGGGCTTGGCTGAAGCTTTCTTT	CASSIRGGLAEAFF	14	TRBD1	-	TRBJ1-1	TRBV19
TGTGCCACCAGCAGAGGAGGGGGAAGAGGAGAAAAACTGTTTTTT	CATSRGGGRGEKLFF	15	-	-	TRBJ1-4	TRBV15
TGTGCCAGCAGTGAAGCGGATAGGGGGACTGCCTATGGCTACACCTTC	CASSEADRGTAYGYTF	16	-	-	TRBJ1-2	TRBV2
TGCGCCAGCAGCTTGGGAACGGGTTTCGGCTACGAGCAGTACTTC	CASSLGTGFGYEQYF	15	-	-	TRBJ2-7	TRBV5-1
TGTGCCAGCAGTTACTCGTGGCAGGGGGGGACCTACGAGCAGTACTTC	CASSYSWQGGTYEQYF	16	-	-	TRBJ2-7	TRBV6-5
TGTGCCAGCACTCTACAGGGCCCCGGGGGACCCCAGCATTTT	CASTLQGPGGPQHF	14	-	-	TRBJ1-5	TRBV2
TGTGCCAGCAGCTTGGGACAGGGTCATGACTACGAGCAGTACTTC	CASSLGQGHDYEQYF	15	TRBD1	-	TRBJ2-7	TRBV5-5
TGTGCCATCAGTGATGGCCCGGACACTGAAGCTTTCTTT	CAISDGPDTEAFF	13	-	-	TRBJ1-1	TRBV10-3
TGTGCCAGCAGCCCAAGACAGAACTCCTATAATTCACCCCTCCACTTT	CASSPRQNSYNSPLHF	16	-	-	TRBJ1-6	TRBV7-3
TGTGCCAGCAGCTTAGGAAGGGCAGTCGGGAATGAGCAGTTCTTC	CASSLGRAVGNEQFF	15	-	-	TRBJ2-1	TRBV11-2
TGTGCCATCAGTTTTAGCGGCAAGGCCTACGAGCAGTACTTC	CAISFSGKAYEQYF	14	-	-	TRBJ2-7	TRBV10-3
TGCGCCAGCAGCTCCGGGACAGGGGCCCATGGGGAGCAGTACTTC	CASSSGTGAHGEQYF	15	TRBD1	-	TRBJ2-7	TRBV10-1
TGTGCCAGCAGTTATCTTACAGGAGAGGAAAAACTGTTTTTT	CASSYLTGEEKLFF	14	-	-	TRBJ1-4	TRBV6-5
TGCGCCAGCAGCTGGGACCTCCTCTCCTACAATGAGCAGTTCTTC	CASSWDLLSYNEQFF	15	-	once	TRBJ2-1	TRBV5-1
TGTGCCAGCAGCTTGGAGGCGGGTGGCTACACCTTC	CASSLEAGGYTF	12	-	-	TRBJ1-2	TRBV5-6
TGTGCCATCAGTGATGGGGAAGTGGGTAATGAAAAACTGTTTTTT	CAISDGEVGNEKLFF	15	-	-	TRBJ1-4	TRBV10-3
TGTGCCAGCAGTTTCAGGGTCCCGAACACCGGGGAGCTGTTTTTT	CASSFRVPNTGELFF	15	-	-	TRBJ2-2	TRBV27
TGTGCCAGCAGCCGCCAGGGCGTGGGTGAAAAACTGTTTTTT	CASSRQGVGEKLFF	14	-	-	TRBJ1-4	TRBV7-9
TGTGCCAGCAGTTACCCGCGAGGCGATGAGCAGTTCTTC	CASSYPRGDEQFF	13	-	few	TRBJ2-1	TRBV6-5
TGCGCCAGCAGCTTGAGGGGAAGCACAGATACGCAGTATTTT	CASSLRGSTDTQYF	14	-	once	TRBJ2-3	TRBV5-1
TGCGCCAGCATCATCACAGGGGAGTGGTCGTGGGATAATCAGCCCCAGCATTTT	CASIITGEWSWDNQPQHF	18	TRBD1	-	TRBJ1-5	TRBV10-1
TGTGCCATCAGTGAAACGCAGGGAGGGAACACTGAAGCTTTCTTT	CAISETQGGNTEAFF	15	-	once	TRBJ1-1	TRBV10-3
TGTGCCAGCTCCCAGGGGGCCGAGACCCAGTACTTC	CASSQGAETQYF	12	TRBD1	-	TRBJ2-5	TRBV18
TGTGCCAGCAGCTCGGTTGGGAGCTGGCAGTTCTTC	CASSSVGSWQFF	12	-	-	TRBJ2-1	TRBV5-6
TGTGCCAGCAGTGAAGGCCCCGGACAGGGGGAACGCTATGGCTACACCTTC	CASSEGPGQGERYGYTF	17	TRBD1	-	TRBJ1-2	TRBV6-1
TGCGCCAGCAGCCAAGATCTTCCCACCTACAATGAGCAGTTCTTC	CASSQDLPTYNEQFF	15	-	once	TRBJ2-1	TRBV4-3
TGTGCCAGCACAAGGGGGCGCGATTCACCCCTCCACTTT	CASTRGRDSPLHF	13	TRBD1	-	TRBJ1-6	TRBV2
TGTGCCATCAGTGAGTCGTTTCCAGGTGGGGGCACATTGACGAACACTGAAGCTTTCTTT	CAISESFPGGGTLTNTEAFF	20	-	-	TRBJ1-1	TRBV10-3
TGTGCCAGCAGTTTAGACCTAAACACCGGGGAGCTGTTTTTT	CASSLDLNTGELFF	14	-	-	TRBJ2-2	TRBV2
TGTGCCAGCAGCTTGGGGCAGAATAATTCACCCCTCCACTTT	CASSLGQNNSPLHF	14	-	many	TRBJ1-6	TRBV5-4
TGTGCCAGCAGTTTATTTCGCCTGGACAGAACCAATCAGCCCCAGCATTTT	CASSLFRLDRTNQPQHF	17	-	once	TRBJ1-5	TRBV28
TGTGCCAGCAGTGACTTGACCGCAACTAATGAAAAACTGTTTTTT	CASSDLTATNEKLFF	15	-	-	TRBJ1-4	TRBV25-1
TGTGCCAGCTCAACTTCCGGGGCCTTTAGCGGGGAGACCCAGTACTTC	CASSTSGAFSGETQYF	16	TRBD2	-	TRBJ2-5	TRBV18
TGCGCCAGCAGCCTCTCGACACAGGGGCTGGCCCAGCATTTT	CASSLSTQGLAQHF	14	TRBD1	-	TRBJ1-5	TRBV4-1
TGTGCCTGGAGCAGGGGAGGGAATGAAAAACTGTTTTTT	CAWSRGGNEKLFF	13	-	-	TRBJ1-4	TRBV30
TGCGCCAGCAGCTTGTTACGGGTTGGGAACGAGCAGTACTTC	CASSLLRVGNEQYF	14	-	-	TRBJ2-7	TRBV5-1